The next 15 T cell receptor beta chains were all read from a single sample in a study of long-term antiretroviral therapy in people with HIV (dated by TCRdb to between 2021 and 2023). Sequencing of the TRB variable region was done with the immunoSEQ hsTCRB v3.0 assay at survey level resolution. TCRdb re-hosts the immuneACCESS table, in-frame sequences only. Its copies lack some clones; in the studies checked, an unresolved V gene accounts for under half of them, and the cause for the rest is not known. The sample records 35,000 to 45,000 clones, approximately 80% of which are singletons. Clones ranked in the top ten supply roughly 6% of the sample. Here the sequenced sample was unsorted PBMCs, taken 3.4 years after starting antiretroviral therapy. The source is a man under 40 with HIV.

The chain employs TRBV27 and TRBJ1-1; D not certain. CDR1 and CDR2 (germline): MNHEY, SMNVEV (reference sequence). CDR3 size: 13 residues. Trimming pared 5 bases from V and 3 bases from J, leaving 10 bases between. The CDR3 loop is CASSTVWDTEAFF. CDR3 in DNA: TGTGCCAGCAGTACCGTCTGGGACACTGAAGCTTTCTTT.

This clone was observed a handful of times. The chain carries TRBV6-1 and TRBJ2-7, with 13 positions matching TRBD2. Germline values: CDR1 MNHNS, CDR2 SASEGT. The CDR3 is 15 residues long. With V trimmed by 4 bases and J by 3 bases, 3 bases remained unmatched. The chain's CDR3 is CASSGGLAGVYEQYF. The CDR3, as DNA: TGTGCCAGCAGTGGTGGACTAGCGGGAGTCTACGAGCAGTACTTC.

The rearrangement joins TRBV28 to TRBJ2-7; TRBD2 agrees at 16 bases. This CDR3 has 20 amino acids. Losses at the gene ends were 0 bases for V and 4 bases for J; bases not matched to a gene: 12. Germline CDR1 and CDR2: MDHEN and SYDVKM. The chain's CDR3 is CASSLWGTSGRALVGYEQYF. The CDR3 DNA follows: TGTGCCAGCAGTTTATGGGGGACTAGCGGGAGGGCCCTTGTGGGTTACGAGCAGTACTTC.

The gene calls are TRBV4-2 and TRBJ2-5; the match to TRBD2 covers 12 bases. Trimming removed 4 bases from V and 4 bases from J; junction bases left unmatched: 10. The CDR3 contains 17 residues. Germline V gives CDR1 LGHNA, CDR2 YNFKEQ. The CDR3 DNA sequence: TGTGCCAGCAGCCCTCTAGCGGGAGGGCCGGGCGCAGAGACCCAGTACTTC. Translating it yields CASSPLAGGPGAETQYF.

V usage is TRBV19 and J usage is TRBJ2-7, with 11 bases fitting TRBD1. This CDR3 spans 13 amino acids. Losses at the gene ends were 7 bases for V and 5 bases for J; bases not matched to a gene: 4. The germline V gene encodes CDR1 LNHDA and CDR2 SQIVND (reference sequence). The CDR3 sequence is CASIGQGANEQYF. CDR3 DNA: TGTGCCAGTATTGGACAGGGGGCCAACGAGCAGTACTTC. Together with reference TRBV19 and TRBJ2-7, the CDR3 gives the full variable domain: DGGITQSPKYLFRKEGQNVTLSCEQNLNHDAMYWYRQDPGQGLRLIYYSQIVNDFQKGDIAEGYSVSREKKESFPLTVTSAQKNPTAFYLCASIGQGANEQYFGPGTRLTVT.

This rearrangement joins TRBV7-6 to TRBJ2-1; TRBD2 matches 7 bases. Per the germline V gene, CDR1 is SGHVS and CDR2 is FNYEAQ. The CDR3 runs 15 residues. V lost 2 bases, J lost 9 bases, and 10 bases stayed unmatched. The CDR3 spells CASSLSGGSLVEQFF. CDR3 in DNA: TGTGCCAGCAGCTTATCGGGCGGGAGTCTGGTTGAGCAGTTCTTC.

This clone was found once. The J gene is TRBJ1-5, the V gene TRBV2; a weak D match, TRBD1 (5 bases). Trimming shortened V by 7 bases and J by 1 base, and 14 bases separated the two germline ends. Per the germline V gene, CDR1 is SNHLY and CDR2 is FYNNEI. This CDR3 region has 15 residues. The CDR3 nucleotides read TGTGCCAGCACCCCAGGGTACGGAAGCAATCAGCCCCAGCATTTT. Translating it yields CASTPGYGSNQPQHF.

The CDR3 DNA follows: TGTGCCAGCAGCTTAGCACAGGGAATGGATGGCTACACCTTC. Amino acid sequence: CASSLAQGMDGYTF. The V call is TRBV7-8, the J call TRBJ1-2, with D possibly being TRBD1 (6 bases). The CDR3 has 14 amino acids. Germline V gives CDR1 SGHVS, CDR2 FQNEAQ. V was shortened by 0 bases and J by 6 bases, with 11 bases between the two germline ends. The full variable domain, rest sourced from reference TRBV7-8 and TRBJ1-2, is GAGVSQSPRYKVAKRGQDVALRCDPISGHVSLFWYQQALGQGPEFLTYFQNEAQLDKSGLPSDRFFAERPEGSVSTLKIQRTQQEDSAVYLCASSLAQGMDGYTFGSGTRLTVV.

This clone appeared once. The chain links TRBV18 to TRBJ2-1; D may be TRBD1 or TRBD2 (6 bases each). V was cut by 3 bases and J by 0 bases, with 18 bases left in between. The germline CDR1 and CDR2 sequences are KGHSH and LQKENI. The CDR3 totals 18 residues. CDR3 loop: CASSPLSRGAGSYNEQFF. The CDR3 DNA reads as TGTGCCAGCTCACCCCTTTCCAGGGGAGCGGGCTCCTACAATGAGCAGTTCTTC.

V and J are TRBV4-3 and TRBJ2-5; the match to TRBD2 covers 13 bases. The CDR3 contains 16 residues. Looked up from germline, CDR1 is LGHNA and CDR2 is YSLEER. Losses at the gene ends were 2 bases for V and 4 bases for J; bases not matched to a gene: 4. The CDR3 DNA follows: TGCGCCAGCAGCCAATCCACTAGCGGGAGGGGAGAGACCCAGTACTTC. It is translated as CASSQSTSGRGETQYF.

This clone was detected only a few times. The rearrangement joins TRBV7-9 to TRBJ1-2; possible D gene TRBD1, 5 bases. With 5 bases removed from V and 4 bases from J, the gap between germline ends came to 17 bases. Looked up from germline, CDR1 is SEHNR and CDR2 is FQNEAQ (reference sequence). CDR3 size: 15 residues. The CDR3 protein is CASSLGEQRGYGYTF. In DNA form, the CDR3 reads TGTGCCAGCAGCCTGGGCGAACAGAGGGGCTATGGCTACACCTTC.

The chain joins TRBV9 to TRBJ2-2; no firm D call. This CDR3 comprises 15 residues. V lost 3 bases and J lost 0, with 9 bases in between. Germline CDR1 SGDLS, CDR2 YYNGEE. CDR3 nucleotide sequence: TGTGCCAGCAGCGCCCTTCGTTCGAACACCGGGGAGCTGTTTTTT. Its translation is CASSALRSNTGELFF.

This clone was recorded once. The chain recombines TRBV10-3 with TRBJ2-2, with 11 bases aligning to TRBD1. V shed 11 bases, J shed 6 bases, and the junction held 2 bases outside the gene matches. Germline V gene data show CDR1 as ENHRY and CDR2 as SYGVKD. The CDR3 is made up of 12 amino acids. CDR3 in amino acids: CALGQGAGELFF. The CDR3 DNA reads as TGTGCCTTGGGACAGGGGGCCGGGGAGCTGTTTTTT.

The V gene is TRBV5-1, the J gene TRBJ2-1; D may be TRBD2 (5 bases). Germline lookup yields CDR1 SGHRS and CDR2 YFSETQ. CDR3 size: 12 residues. The V gene lost 1 base and the J gene lost 9 bases, with 8 bases spanning the gap. The CDR3 sequence is CASSLRGSEQFF. The CDR3 nucleotides are TGCGCCAGCAGCTTGCGAGGGAGTGAGCAGTTCTTC.

This chain joins TRBV6-5 and TRBJ2-7; possibly TRBD2 for D (6 bases). Germline CDR1 and CDR2: MNHEY and SVGAGI. Trimming left V 6 bases short and J 6 bases short, with 12 bases between. The CDR3 covers 12 residues. CDR3 nucleotide sequence: TGTGCCAGCAGCTCACTAGCAGCCGAGCAGTACTTC. Translation gives CASSSLAAEQYF.